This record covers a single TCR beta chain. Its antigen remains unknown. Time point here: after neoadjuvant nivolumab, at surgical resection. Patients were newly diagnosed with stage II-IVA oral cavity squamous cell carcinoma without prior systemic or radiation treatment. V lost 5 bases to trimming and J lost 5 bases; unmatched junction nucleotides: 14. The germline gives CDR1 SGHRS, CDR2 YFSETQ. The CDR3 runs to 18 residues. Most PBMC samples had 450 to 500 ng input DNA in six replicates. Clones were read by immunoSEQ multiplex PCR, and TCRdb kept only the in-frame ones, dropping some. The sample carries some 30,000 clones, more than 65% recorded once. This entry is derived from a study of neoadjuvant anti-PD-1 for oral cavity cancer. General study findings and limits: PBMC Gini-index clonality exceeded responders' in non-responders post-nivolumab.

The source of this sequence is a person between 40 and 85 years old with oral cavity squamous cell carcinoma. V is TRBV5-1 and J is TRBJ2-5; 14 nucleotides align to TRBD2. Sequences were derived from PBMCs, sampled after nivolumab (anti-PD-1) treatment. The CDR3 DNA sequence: TGCGCCAGCAGGCGCGACCCGACTAGCGGGGGGGCTGGGGAGACCCAGTACTTC. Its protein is CASRRDPTSGGAGETQYF.